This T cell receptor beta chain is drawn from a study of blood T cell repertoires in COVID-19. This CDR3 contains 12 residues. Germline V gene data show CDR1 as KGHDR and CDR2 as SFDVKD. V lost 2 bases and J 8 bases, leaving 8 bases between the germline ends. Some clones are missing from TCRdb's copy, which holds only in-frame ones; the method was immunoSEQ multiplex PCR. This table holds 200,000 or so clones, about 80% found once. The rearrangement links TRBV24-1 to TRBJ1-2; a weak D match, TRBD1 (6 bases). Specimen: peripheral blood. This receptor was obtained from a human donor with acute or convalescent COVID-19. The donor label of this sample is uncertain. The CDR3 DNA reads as TGTGCCACCAGTGATTACAGGGACGGCTACACCTTC. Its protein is CATSDYRDGYTF.